The 29 T cell receptor beta chains reported below all come from one sample, sequenced in a study of blood T cell repertoires in COVID-19. Profiling relied on immunoSEQ multiplex PCR, and the TCRdb table lists in-frame clones only, not all of them. The table lists hundreds of thousands of clones, about 88% of them singletons, with 1% to 1.5% in the top ten. Sequenced input: peripheral blood. Receptors were obtained from a man aged 70 or older with acute or convalescent COVID-19.

The chain uses TRBV19 and TRBJ1-2, with a possible D match to TRBD1 (6 bases). V was cut by 3 bases and J by 4 bases, with 12 bases left in between. The CDR3 contains 14 residues. Germline CDR1 is LNHDA and CDR2 is SQIVND (reference sequence). The DNA for the CDR3 is TGTGCCAGTAGTATCGTAGCCAGGGGCTATGGCTACACCTTC. Translating gives CASSIVARGYGYTF.

The V and J genes are TRBV19 and TRBJ1-5, with TRBD1 as a possible D gene (6 bases). The V end was cut by 5 bases, the J end by 6 bases, with 11 bases between. The CDR3 consists of 13 residues. The germline V gene encodes CDR1 LNHDA and CDR2 SQIVND (reference sequence). The CDR3 bases are TGTGCCAGTAGTCTACAGGGTTCTCAGCCCCAGCATTTT. It is translated as CASSLQGSQPQHF.

The chain links TRBV19 to TRBJ2-1; 9 bases match TRBD2. After removal of 9 bases from V and 0 bases from J, the junction contained 12 bases not matched to a gene. Per the germline V gene, CDR1 is LNHDA and CDR2 is SQIVND (reference sequence). The CDR3 totals 17 residues. The CDR3 region is CASSAWARGGSYNEQFF. CDR3 nucleotide sequence: TGTGCCAGCTCCGCTTGGGCGCGGGGGGGCTCCTACAATGAGCAGTTCTTC. Full variable domain (remainder filled in from reference TRBV19 and TRBJ2-1): DGGITQSPKYLFRKEGQNVTLSCEQNLNHDAMYWYRQDPGQGLRLIYYSQIVNDFQKGDIAEGYSVSREKKESFPLTVTSAQKNPTAFYLCASSAWARGGSYNEQFFGPGTRLTVL.

V usage is TRBV28 and J usage is TRBJ2-3, with 12 bases identical to TRBD2. The CDR3 loop spans 16 amino acids. The germline gives CDR1 MDHEN, CDR2 SYDVKM. Trimming removed 10 bases from V and 0 bases from J; junction bases left unmatched: 8. CDR3 amino acids: CATNLAGGGSTDTQYF. The CDR3 DNA follows: TGTGCCACAAACCTAGCGGGAGGGGGTAGCACAGATACGCAGTATTTT.

The gene calls are TRBV3-1 (or the pseudogene TRBV3-2) and TRBJ1-2, with 8 nucleotides matching TRBD1. The V gene end was trimmed by 0 bases and the J gene end by 3 bases; junction bases not matched to a gene: 3. Germline V gene sequence: CDR1 LGHDT, CDR2 YNNKEL (reference sequence). The CDR3 is 15 residues long. This chain's CDR3 is CASSQDYRGYYGYTF. DNA for the CDR3: TGTGCCAGCAGCCAAGATTACAGGGGGTACTATGGCTACACCTTC.

Points on this clone: The same CDR3 is also encoded by other DNA sequences in this sample. The chain has TRBV5-1 and TRBJ2-7; the match to TRBD2 covers 12 bases. The CDR3 length is 14 residues. Germline CDR1 SGHRS, CDR2 YFSETQ. The J segment lost 5 bases and the V segment lost 0 bases, leaving 0 bases of the junction unmatched. The CDR3: CASSLGLAGDEQYF. The CDR3 coding sequence is TGCGCCAGCAGCTTGGGACTAGCGGGAGACGAGCAGTACTTC.

The V call is TRBV5-6, the J call TRBJ2-5; the D gene is possibly TRBD2 (6 bases). CDR3 length equals 15 residues. The germline CDR1 and CDR2 sequences are SGHDT and YYEEEE. The V and J ends lost 3 bases and 1 base respectively, with 13 bases between them. The CDR3 DNA is TGTGCCAGCAGCTCTGTAGGAGGGTCCCAAGAGACCCAGTACTTC. Its protein is CASSSVGGSQETQYF.

The CDR3 is CASSVAGALSGNTIYF. DNA of the CDR3: TGTGCCAGCAGCGTAGCTGGGGCCCTCTCTGGAAACACCATATATTTT. The chain is built from TRBV9 and TRBJ1-3; D perhaps matches TRBD1 (5 bases). Trimming stripped 0 bases from V and 0 bases from J, with 10 bases between. There are 16 residues in the CDR3. Germline V gene data show CDR1 as SGDLS and CDR2 as YYNGEE.

The chain recombines TRBV28 with TRBJ1-5; unclear D gene. V lost 6 bases and J 7 bases, leaving 10 bases between the germline ends. The germline CDR1 and CDR2 sequences are MDHEN and SYDVKM. The CDR3 runs to 12 residues. The CDR3 here is CASSPVRQPQHF. The CDR3, as DNA: TGTGCCAGCAGCCCGGTGCGACAGCCCCAGCATTTT.

V gene TRBV6-1 combines with J gene TRBJ1-6; D is uncertain. Trimming took off 1 base at V and 4 bases at J, with 11 bases between the two ends. The CDR3 is made up of 16 amino acids. From germline, CDR1 is MNHNS and CDR2 SASEGT. In nucleotides, the CDR3 is TGTGCCAGCAGTGAAGGGAGTAGTAGTTATAATTCACCCCTCCACTTT. This encodes CASSEGSSSYNSPLHF.

This clone was detected only a few times. The V call is TRBV11-2, the J call TRBJ2-7; D is undetermined. Looked up from germline, CDR1 is SGHAT and CDR2 is FQNNGV. This CDR3 has 13 amino acids. Trimming took 1 base from V and 9 from J, leaving 13 bases between them. The CDR3 nucleotides read TGTGCCAGCAGCTTAGCCAGCGCTCGCGGGCAGTACTTC. It encodes CASSLASARGQYF. Full variable domain (rest looked up from reference TRBV11-2 and TRBJ2-7): EAGVAQSPRYKIIEKRQSVAFWCNPISGHATLYWYQQILGQGPKLLIQFQNNGVVDDSQLPKDRFSAERLKGVDSTLKIQPAKLEDSAVYLCASSLASARGQYFGPGTRLTVT.

The V call is TRBV3-1 (or the pseudogene TRBV3-2), the J call TRBJ2-5; TRBD2 is a possible D gene (5 bases). Germline V CDR1 and CDR2: LGHDT, YNNKEL (reference sequence). This CDR3 has 13 amino acids. The germline V and J ends were trimmed by 1 base and 5 bases, with 8 bases remaining between them. In DNA form, the CDR3 reads TGTGCCAGCAGCCAAGGTAGCGAGGAGACCCAGTACTTC. Amino acid sequence: CASSQGSEETQYF.

Notes on this clone: Other DNA variants within this sample encode the same CDR3. The chain combines TRBV5-1 with TRBJ1-2; 7 nucleotides agree with TRBD1. V shed 4 bases and J 5 bases; nucleotides not matched to a gene: 2. The CDR3 has 12 amino acids. Germline values: CDR1 SGHRS, CDR2 YFSETQ. This chain's CDR3 is CASSGDRYGYTF. The CDR3 DNA follows: TGCGCCAGCAGCGGGGACAGATATGGCTACACCTTC.

This clone was detected once. DNA of the CDR3: TGTGCCACCAGTGATCCCGGGACAGGGCAAGAGACCCAGTACTTC. Amino acid sequence: CATSDPGTGQETQYF. The V call is TRBV24-1, the J call TRBJ2-5, with 9 bases aligning to TRBD1. The CDR3 runs 15 residues. Per the germline V gene, CDR1 is KGHDR and CDR2 is SFDVKD. J gave up 2 bases and V 3 bases, and 3 bases lay outside the gene matches.

The genes are TRBV4-3 and TRBJ2-2; D is ambiguous. This CDR3 is built from 18 residues. V dropped 0 bases and J dropped 3 bases, with 17 bases sitting between them. Germline V gene sequence: CDR1 LGHNA, CDR2 YSLEER. The CDR3 protein is CASSQEPPPGSHTGELFF. The CDR3 DNA is TGCGCCAGCAGCCAAGAGCCCCCACCCGGGTCGCACACCGGGGAGCTGTTTTTT.

The CDR3 coding sequence is TGCGCCAGCAGCTTGGGGTCGGGAGTCTCAGATACGCAGTATTTT. Its protein is CASSLGSGVSDTQYF. This chain links TRBV5-1 with TRBJ2-3, with D perhaps TRBD2 (6 bases). Germline V gene data show CDR1 as SGHRS and CDR2 as YFSETQ. The germline V and J ends were trimmed by 0 bases and 4 bases, with 12 bases remaining between them. The CDR3 is 15 residues long.

The chain joins TRBV18 to TRBJ2-5; TRBD1 might be the D (7 bases). Deletions cut 3 bases from V and 5 bases from J, with 16 bases between. This CDR3 has 15 residues. The germline V gene has CDR1 KGHSH and CDR2 LQKENI. As DNA, the CDR3 is TGTGCCAGCTCACCGTACCCAGGGGGGATGGAGACCCAGTACTTC. Encoded protein: CASSPYPGGMETQYF. Full variable domain (remainder filled in from reference TRBV18 and TRBJ2-5): NAGVMQNPRHLVRRRGQEARLRCSPMKGHSHVYWYRQLPEEGLKFMVYLQKENIIDESGMPKERFSAEFPKEGPSILRIQQVVRGDSAAYFCASSPYPGGMETQYFGPGTRLLVL.

This clone appeared a single time. The genes are TRBV3-1 (or the pseudogene TRBV3-2) and TRBJ2-1, with TRBD2 matching over 8 bases. There are 16 residues in the CDR3. Germline assignment: CDR1 LGHDT and CDR2 YNNKEL (reference sequence). V dropped 5 bases and J dropped 4; count of bases not matched to a gene: 10. This chain's CDR3 is CASSFTPGLVYNEQFF. As DNA, the CDR3 is TGTGCCAGCAGCTTCACCCCGGGACTAGTATACAATGAGCAGTTCTTC.

V is TRBV28 and J is TRBJ1-6; D may be TRBD1 (6 bases). The CDR3 totals 15 residues. V lost 2 bases, J lost 10 bases, and 15 bases lay in between. Germline V CDR1 and CDR2: MDHEN, SYDVKM. CDR3 residues: CASSLMGGTQSPLHF. DNA of the CDR3: TGTGCCAGCAGTTTAATGGGGGGGACACAATCACCCCTCCACTTT.

CDR3 bases: TGTGCCAGCAGTTTGGGGGGATCGGGAGGCTACACCTTC. Its translation is CASSLGGSGGYTF. The chain employs TRBV28 and TRBJ1-2; TRBD1 is a possible D gene (5 bases). The CDR3 is made up of 13 amino acids. Looked up from germline, CDR1 is MDHEN and CDR2 is SYDVKM. V was trimmed by 3 bases and J by 8 bases, leaving 13 bases between them.

The chain combines TRBV28 with TRBJ2-7; D might be TRBD1 (6 bases). The CDR3 loop spans 16 amino acids. CDR1 MDHEN and CDR2 SYDVKM come from the germline V gene. V lost 4 bases, J lost 1 base, and 17 bases lay in between. CDR3 coding DNA: TGTGCCAGCAGTTCATCTTGGGGGCGGGTATCCTACGAGCAGTACTTC. It is translated as CASSSSWGRVSYEQYF.

The gene calls are TRBV19 and TRBJ1-5; 8 positions agree with TRBD1. Unmatched junction bases numbered 11, after V lost 0 bases and J lost 4 bases. This CDR3 is built from 18 residues. Per germline, CDR1 LNHDA and CDR2 SQIVND (reference sequence). For the CDR3, the DNA is TGTGCCAGTAGTATAGATCGGGACAGGCGCCGAAGAAATCAGCCCCAGCATTTT. It is translated as CASSIDRDRRRRNQPQHF.

The J gene is TRBJ2-5, the V gene TRBV11-2; a weak D match, TRBD1 (5 bases). CDR3 length: 14 amino acids. Trimming cost V 1 base and J 5 bases, with 11 bases left between them. Germline CDR1 and CDR2: SGHAT and FQNNGV. CDR3 DNA: TGTGCCAGCAGCTTAGGGGGCTCTGGGGAGACCCAGTACTTC. This translates into CASSLGGSGETQYF.

The CDR3 sequence: CASSQGTVETQYF. The CDR3 DNA follows: TGTGCCAGCAGCCAAGGGACAGTGGAAACGCAGTATTTT. V and J are TRBV14 and TRBJ2-3; a possible D gene is TRBD1 (6 bases). The CDR3 runs 13 residues. The V end was cut by 1 base, the J end by 9 bases, with 11 bases between. Per the germline V gene, CDR1 is SGHDN and CDR2 is FVKESK.

The J gene is TRBJ2-1, the V gene TRBV14; 8 bases line up with TRBD2. There are 21 residues in the CDR3. CDR1 SGHDN and CDR2 FVKESK come from the germline V gene. V shed 1 base and J 9 bases; nucleotides not matched to a gene: 26. The CDR3 sequence is CASSQASGAGDKYPRGSEQFF. The CDR3 bases are TGTGCCAGCAGCCAAGCTTCCGGAGCGGGGGACAAATACCCTCGCGGTAGTGAGCAGTTCTTC.

This chain connects TRBV6-2 or TRBV6-3 to TRBJ1-1; 7 nucleotides align to TRBD1. V trimming: 0 bases; J trimming: 4 bases; junction bases outside the gene matches: 2. Germline assignment: CDR1 MNHEY and CDR2 SVGEGT. CDR3 length equals 14 residues. The CDR3 spells CASSYSAGGTEAFF. The CDR3 region has the DNA TGTGCCAGCAGTTACTCTGCAGGGGGCACTGAAGCTTTCTTT.

The chain joins TRBV5-1 to TRBJ2-2; 11 bases are shared with TRBD1. Germline CDR1 and CDR2: SGHRS and YFSETQ. V lost 6 bases, J lost 3 bases, and 7 bases stayed unmatched. The CDR3 contains 16 residues. This chain's CDR3 is CASTQGQGVYTGELFF. DNA for the CDR3: TGCGCCAGCACCCAGGGACAGGGGGTCTACACCGGGGAGCTGTTTTTT.

The CDR3, as DNA: TGTGCCAGCAGCCTTCACAGCTCAAACACCATATATTTT. This codes for CASSLHSSNTIYF. This chain joins TRBV7-6 and TRBJ1-3; D is unclear. The CDR3 has 13 residues. Trimming removed 5 bases at V and 6 bases at J, with 11 bases between. The germline V gene has CDR1 SGHVS and CDR2 FNYEAQ.

The chain combines TRBV6-2 or TRBV6-3 with TRBJ2-7; D is uncertain. The V end was cut by 4 bases, the J end by 2 bases, with 3 bases between. CDR1 is MNHEY and CDR2 is SVGEGT in the germline V gene. The CDR3 sequence is 11 residues long. The CDR3 protein is CASSSTYEQYF. The CDR3 region has the DNA TGTGCCAGCAGTTCTACCTACGAGCAGTACTTC.